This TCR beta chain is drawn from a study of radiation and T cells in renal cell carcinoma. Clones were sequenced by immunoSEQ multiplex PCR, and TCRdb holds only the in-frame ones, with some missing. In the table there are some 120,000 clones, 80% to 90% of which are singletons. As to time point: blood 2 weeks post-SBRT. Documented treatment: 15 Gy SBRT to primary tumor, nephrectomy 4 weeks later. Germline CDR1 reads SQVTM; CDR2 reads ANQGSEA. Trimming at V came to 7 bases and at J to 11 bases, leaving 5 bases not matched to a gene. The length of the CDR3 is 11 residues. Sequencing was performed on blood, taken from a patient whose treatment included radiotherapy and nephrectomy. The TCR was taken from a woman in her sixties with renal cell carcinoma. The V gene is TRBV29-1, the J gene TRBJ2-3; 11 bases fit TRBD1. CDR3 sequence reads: CSADRGRGQYF. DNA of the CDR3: TGCAGCGCGGACAGGGGGCGGGGGCAGTATTTT.